The clone carrying this T cell receptor (beta chain) occurred once. Clones were read by immunoSEQ multiplex PCR, and TCRdb kept only the in-frame ones, dropping some. The data show under 50,000 clones, 88% seen once. This sample is part of a study of OX40 agonist ivuxolimab in advanced cancers. This clonotype was sampled from an adult with an advanced solid tumor such as melanoma, head and neck, liver or kidney cancer. This material consisted of CD4+ or CD8+ T cells sorted from blood, taken in a trial of the OX40 agonist ivuxolimab.

CDR3 region: CASSEALGAENYGYTF. CDR3 nucleotide sequence: TGTGCCAGCAGTGAAGCGCTGGGAGCGGAGAACTATGGCTACACCTTC. The J gene is TRBJ1-2, the V gene TRBV6-1; no clear D. The CDR3 is 16 amino acids. Germline V gene sequence: CDR1 MNHNS, CDR2 SASEGT. Trimming took 0 bases from V and 2 from J, leaving 13 bases between them.